The clone carrying this TCR beta chain was counted many times. V dropped 4 bases and J dropped 4 bases, with 8 bases sitting between them. CDR1 is MNHEY, CDR2 SVGAGI, per germline. The CDR3 spans 13 residues. The sample's time point: pre-sensitization, week 0. The treatment here: therapeutic diphenylcyclopropenone sensitization with weekly scalp DPC. The sample originates from a study of human T cells and chemical hapten exposure. From the RACE reads, TCRdb called clonotypes with MiXCR, one entry per CDR3 protein. The sample comprises about 80,000 distinct CDR3 sequences, 12% to 15% of which are singletons, and roughly 4.9% rests with the top ten.

The input for sequencing was whole blood, taken in connection with sensitization to the hapten diphenylcyclopropenone (DPC). The genes are TRBV6-5 and TRBJ2-1, with D perhaps matching TRBD1 (5 bases). The TCR was taken from a woman aged 45-65 years with alopecia areata. Some clones in this sample may be carry-over from other donors' samples. Written as DNA, the CDR3 is TGTGCCAGCAGTTCAACAGGTTACAATGAGCAGTTCTTC. This sequence encodes CASSSTGYNEQFF.